The clone carrying this T cell receptor (beta chain) was counted once. Its cognate antigen is unknown. Primers included in the PCR were 60 Vbeta and 13 Jbeta primers. Profiled with immunoSEQ multiplex PCR; TCRdb holds only in-frame clones, not every one. The repertoire has 140,000 or so clones, 70% to 85% of them found once; the top ten carry 1.5% to 2%. Per the germline V gene, CDR1 is SGHDN and CDR2 is FVKESK. The germline V and J ends were trimmed by 6 bases and 4 bases, with 15 bases remaining between them. The CDR3 spans 15 residues. These data come from a study of cytomegalovirus exposure and HLA in healthy donors. The study, taken as a whole, reports: Most TCR sequences proved rare, with some public TCRs found in many donors. HLA restriction was apparent for most CMV-associated TCR beta chains in a later analysis. Indistinguishable V segments such as TRBV6-2 and TRBV6-3 were excluded.

Sequencing was carried out using PBMCs. The J gene is TRBJ2-2, the V gene TRBV14; D is possibly TRBD1 (6 bases). This receptor was taken from a man aged 40-50 years in good health and CMV-seronegative. The CDR3: CASRPRGVGTGELFF. The CDR3 DNA is TGTGCCAGCAGGCCCAGGGGAGTCGGCACCGGGGAGCTGTTTTTT.